These T cell receptor beta chains were read from a single sample in a study of neoadjuvant anti-PD-1 for oral cavity cancer. The assay was immunoSEQ multiplex PCR, and TCRdb's table has in-frame clones only and misses some. The sample yields some 9,000 clones, roughly 64% seen once. The input for sequencing was PBMCs, taken after nivolumab (anti-PD-1) treatment. The receptor source for this set is a person between 35 and 79 years old with oral cavity squamous cell carcinoma. CDR3s include the opening cysteine and the closing phenylalanine or tryptophan. The order of the fields is CDR3 protein, CDR3 DNA, clone size, D gene, J gene, V gene. A D gene is named only where the DNA matches it firmly. The size of a clone is reported for some rows only, either as once, few or many, or as a class for expanded clones.

CATSSGTSGRTDTQYF TGTGCCACCAGCAGTGGGACTAGCGGGCGCACAGATACGCAGTATTTT - TRBD2 TRBJ2-3 TRBV15
CASGATAVGGYTF TGTGCCAGCGGGGCAACAGCGGTGGGGGGCTACACCTTC - - TRBJ1-2 TRBV2
CASSLGTGRVSEQYF TGCGCCAGCAGCCTCGGGACAGGGAGGGTAAGCGAGCAGTACTTC - TRBD1 TRBJ2-7 TRBV5-1
CASSHQGRNYGYTF TGCGCCAGCAGCCATCAGGGGCGCAACTATGGCTACACCTTC few - TRBJ1-2 TRBV4-1
CASSPIRGRETQYF TGTGCCAGCAGTCCTATACGCGGTAGGGAGACCCAGTACTTC - - TRBJ2-5 TRBV27
CASSLVGDYEQYF TGTGCCAGCAGCTTGGTGGGGGACTACGAGCAGTACTTC once - TRBJ2-7 TRBV5-5
CASSQEGGLAGSYNEQFF TGCGCCAGCAGCCAAGAGGGGGGACTAGCGGGCTCCTACAATGAGCAGTTCTTC - TRBD2 TRBJ2-1 TRBV4-1
CSVLQGNQPQHF TGCAGCGTCTTACAGGGCAATCAGCCCCAGCATTTT - - TRBJ1-5 TRBV29-1
CASSNRGHHDTEAFF TGTGCCAGTAGCAACAGGGGGCACCACGACACTGAAGCTTTCTTT - TRBD1 TRBJ1-1 TRBV19
CASSFTQDSQKYF TGTGCCAGCAGCTTTACACAGGACAGTCAGAAATATTTT - - TRBJ1-3 TRBV7-3
CASGPPNTGELFF TGTGCCAGCGGGCCCCCGAACACCGGGGAGCTGTTTTTT - - TRBJ2-2 TRBV9